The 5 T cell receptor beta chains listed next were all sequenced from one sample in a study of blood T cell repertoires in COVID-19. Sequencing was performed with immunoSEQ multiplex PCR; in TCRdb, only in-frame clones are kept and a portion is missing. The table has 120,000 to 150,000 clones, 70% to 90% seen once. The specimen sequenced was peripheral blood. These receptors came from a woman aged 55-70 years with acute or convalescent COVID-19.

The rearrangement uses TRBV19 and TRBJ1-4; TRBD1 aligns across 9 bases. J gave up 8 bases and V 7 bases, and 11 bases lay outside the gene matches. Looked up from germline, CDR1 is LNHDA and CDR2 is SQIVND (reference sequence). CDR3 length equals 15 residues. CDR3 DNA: TGTGCCAGTACCCGAGGACAGGGGAGAAGAGAAAAACTGTTTTTT. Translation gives CASTRGQGRREKLFF.

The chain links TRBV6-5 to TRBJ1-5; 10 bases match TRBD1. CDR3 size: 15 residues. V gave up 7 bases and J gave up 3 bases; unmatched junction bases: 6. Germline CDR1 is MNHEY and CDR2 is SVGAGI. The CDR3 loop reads CASNGQGVNNQPQHF. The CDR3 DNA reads TGTGCCAGCAACGGACAGGGGGTAAACAATCAGCCCCAGCATTTT.

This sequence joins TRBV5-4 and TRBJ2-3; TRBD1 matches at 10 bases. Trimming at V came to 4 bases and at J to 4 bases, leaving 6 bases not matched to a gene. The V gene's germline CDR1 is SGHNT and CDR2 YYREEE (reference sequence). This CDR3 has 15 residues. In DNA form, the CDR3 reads TGTGCCAGCAGCCAGGAAGGACAGGGGGCAGATACGCAGTATTTT. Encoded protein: CASSQEGQGADTQYF.

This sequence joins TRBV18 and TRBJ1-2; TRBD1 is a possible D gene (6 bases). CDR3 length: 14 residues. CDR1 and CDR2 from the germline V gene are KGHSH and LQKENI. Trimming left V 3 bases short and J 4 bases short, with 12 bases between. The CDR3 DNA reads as TGTGCCAGCTCACCGTGGGACAAACCCTATGGCTACACCTTC. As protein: CASSPWDKPYGYTF.

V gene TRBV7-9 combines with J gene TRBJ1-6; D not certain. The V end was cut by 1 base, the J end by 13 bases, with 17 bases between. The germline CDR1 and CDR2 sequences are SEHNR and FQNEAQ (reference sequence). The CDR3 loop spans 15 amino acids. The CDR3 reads CASSLESGLLSPLHF. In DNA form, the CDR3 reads TGTGCCAGCAGCTTAGAGTCTGGACTCCTTTCGCCCCTCCACTTT.